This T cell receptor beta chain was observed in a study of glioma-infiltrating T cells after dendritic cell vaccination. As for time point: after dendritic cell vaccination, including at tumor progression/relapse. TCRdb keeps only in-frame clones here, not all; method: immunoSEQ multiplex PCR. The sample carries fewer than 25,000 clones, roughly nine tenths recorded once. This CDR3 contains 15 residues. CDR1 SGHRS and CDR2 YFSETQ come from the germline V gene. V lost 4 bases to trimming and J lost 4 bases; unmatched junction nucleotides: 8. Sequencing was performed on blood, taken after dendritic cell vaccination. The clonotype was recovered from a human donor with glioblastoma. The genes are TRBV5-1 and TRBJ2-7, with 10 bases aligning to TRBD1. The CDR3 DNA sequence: TGCGCCAGCAGCGCCTCCGGGACAGGGGTATACGAGCAGTACTTC. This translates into CASSASGTGVYEQYF.